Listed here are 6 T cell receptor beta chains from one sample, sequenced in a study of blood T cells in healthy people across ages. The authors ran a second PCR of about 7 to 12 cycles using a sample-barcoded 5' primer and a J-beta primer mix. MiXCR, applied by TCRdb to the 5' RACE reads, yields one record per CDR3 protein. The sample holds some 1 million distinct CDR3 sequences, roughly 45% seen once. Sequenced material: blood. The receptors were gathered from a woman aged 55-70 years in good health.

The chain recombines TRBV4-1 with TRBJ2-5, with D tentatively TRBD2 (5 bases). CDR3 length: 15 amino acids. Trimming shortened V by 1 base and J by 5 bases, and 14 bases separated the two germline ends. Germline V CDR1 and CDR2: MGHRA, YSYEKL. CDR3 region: CASSQGTSLGETQYF. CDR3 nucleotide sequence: TGCGCCAGCAGCCAAGGGACTTCCTTGGGGGAGACCCAGTACTTC.

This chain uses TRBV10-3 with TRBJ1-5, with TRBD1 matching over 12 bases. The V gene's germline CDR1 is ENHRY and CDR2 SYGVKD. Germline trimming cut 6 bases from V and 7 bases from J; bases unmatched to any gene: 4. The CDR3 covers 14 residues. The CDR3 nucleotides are TGTGCCATCAGCCGGGACAGGGGGCAACAGCCCCAGCATTTT. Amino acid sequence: CAISRDRGQQPQHF.

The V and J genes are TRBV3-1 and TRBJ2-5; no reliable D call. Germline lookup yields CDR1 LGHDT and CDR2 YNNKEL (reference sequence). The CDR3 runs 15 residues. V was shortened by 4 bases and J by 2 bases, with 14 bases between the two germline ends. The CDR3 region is CASSLTSGLQETQYF. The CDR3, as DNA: TGTGCCAGCAGCCTTACCTCAGGATTACAAGAGACCCAGTACTTC.

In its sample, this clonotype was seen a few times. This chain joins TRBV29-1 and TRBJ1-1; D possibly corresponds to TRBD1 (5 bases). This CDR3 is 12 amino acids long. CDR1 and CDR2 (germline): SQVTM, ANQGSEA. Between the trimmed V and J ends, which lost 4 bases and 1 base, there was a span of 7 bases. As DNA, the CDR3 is TGCAGCGTTGGCGGGGGGAACACTGAAGCTTTCTTT. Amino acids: CSVGGGNTEAFF.

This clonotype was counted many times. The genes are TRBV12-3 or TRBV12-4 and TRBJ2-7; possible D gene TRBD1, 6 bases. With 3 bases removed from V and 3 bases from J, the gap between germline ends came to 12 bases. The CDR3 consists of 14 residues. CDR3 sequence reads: CASSLGQGYYEQYF. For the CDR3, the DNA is TGTGCCAGCAGTTTGGGCCAGGGGTACTACGAGCAGTACTTC.

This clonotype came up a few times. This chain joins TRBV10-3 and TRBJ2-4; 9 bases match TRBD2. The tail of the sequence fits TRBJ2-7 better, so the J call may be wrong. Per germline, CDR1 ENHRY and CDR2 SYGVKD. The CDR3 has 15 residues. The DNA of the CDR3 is TGTGCCATCAGTGGTTGGCGGGAGGGAATGGACGAGCAGTACTTC. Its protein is CAISGWREGMDEQYF.